This TCR beta chain was identified during a study of T cell repertoires in aging, cancer and after chemotherapy. CDR1 MNHNY and CDR2 SVGAGI come from the germline V gene (reference sequence). There are 11 residues in the CDR3. Trimming removed 4 bases from V and 5 bases from J, with 2 bases in between. The template was genomic DNA from peripheral blood, not RNA. TRB rearrangements spanning V, D and J were amplified using mixed TRB-A/B primers. TCRdb re-called the multiplex PCR reads with MiXCR, one entry per CDR3 protein. Among under 4,500 distinct CDR3 sequences, 55% to 70% were seen once, and the ten largest hold 25% to 30%.

This rearrangement joins TRBV6-6 to TRBJ1-4; D unresolved. Sequencing was performed on blood. The source of this sequence is a human donor with a solid tumor. This CDR3 reads CASSLNEKLFF. The CDR3 bases are TGTGCCAGCAGTTTAAATGAAAAACTGTTTTTT.